A single sample is the source of the 20 T cell receptor beta chains below, sequenced in a study of identical twins. TCRdb processed the 5' RACE reads anew with MiXCR; each CDR3 protein has one entry. The table has about 220,000 distinct CDR3 sequences, under 10% seen once. These records were also assigned to another study, of yellow fever vaccine responses in identical twins.

The material sequenced was memory (CD45RO+) T cells sorted from blood. The receptor source for this set is a woman aged 18 to 35 in good health.

CDR3 nucleotide sequence: TGTGCCAGCAGTTTGACAGCGGTCAATCAGCCCCAGCATTTT. Protein sequence: CASSLTAVNQPQHF. The V gene is TRBV6-5, the J gene TRBJ1-5; weak D call: TRBD1 (5 bases). Germline CDR1 MNHEY, CDR2 SVGAGI. V was clipped by 4 bases and J by 3 bases, with 10 bases between them. The CDR3 extends over 14 amino acids.

This clonotype occurred a few times. CDR3 sequence: CAISESTPPDTQYF. The CDR3 nucleotides are TGTGCCATCAGTGAGTCTACCCCCCCAGATACGCAGTATTTT. The chain joins TRBV10-3 to TRBJ2-3; D gene uncertain. This CDR3 region has 14 residues. CDR1 and CDR2 from the germline V gene are ENHRY and SYGVKD. The V end lost 0 bases, the J end lost 4 bases, and 8 bases lay between the germline ends.

The table lists this clonotype with many counts. The chain uses TRBV24-1 and TRBJ2-1; 9 nucleotides line up with TRBD2. Germline assignment: CDR1 KGHDR and CDR2 SFDVKD. CDR3 size: 15 residues. J gave up 2 bases and V 4 bases, and 2 bases lay outside the gene matches. The CDR3 bases are TGTGCCACCAGTGACCCTAGCGGGGCCTACAATGAGCAGTTCTTC. Encoded protein: CATSDPSGAYNEQFF.

This clonotype appeared a few times. The chain has TRBV20-1 and TRBJ2-3; 10 positions agree with TRBD2. Germline CDR1 is DFQATT and CDR2 is SNEGSKA (reference sequence). The CDR3 contains 15 residues. With V trimmed by 5 bases and J by 5 bases, 10 bases remained unmatched. CDR3 protein: CSADLLAGRLDTQYF. The CDR3 DNA is TGCAGTGCTGATCTACTAGCGGGGAGGTTAGATACGCAGTATTTT.

J is TRBJ2-3 and V is TRBV19; 8 bases are shared with TRBD1. The CDR3 spans 14 residues. Looked up from germline, CDR1 is LNHDA and CDR2 is SQIVND (reference sequence). The ends lost 9 bases at V and 0 bases at J; junction bases unmatched: 5. Written as DNA, the CDR3 is TGTGCCAGCGGACAGGGACCTAGCACAGATACGCAGTATTTT. This encodes CASGQGPSTDTQYF. Full variable domain (missing parts from reference TRBV19 and TRBJ2-3): DGGITQSPKYLFRKEGQNVTLSCEQNLNHDAMYWYRQDPGQGLRLIYYSQIVNDFQKGDIAEGYSVSREKKESFPLTVTSAQKNPTAFYLCASGQGPSTDTQYFGPGTRLTVL.

V is TRBV7-2 and J is TRBJ2-2; no definite D call. This CDR3 spans 13 amino acids. Germline V gene sequence: CDR1 SGHTA, CDR2 FQGNSA. The V gene lost 5 bases and the J gene lost 6 bases, with 10 bases spanning the gap. This CDR3 reads CASSPGVPGELFF. Written as DNA, the CDR3 is TGTGCCAGCAGCCCTGGGGTCCCCGGGGAGCTGTTTTTT.

This clonotype was seen many times. The V gene is TRBV7-8, the J gene TRBJ2-7; D gene ambiguous. The germline V and J ends were trimmed by 1 base and 7 bases, with 8 bases remaining between them. The CDR3 consists of 12 residues. In germline, CDR1 is SGHVS, CDR2 FQNEAQ. The CDR3 region is CASSLGPREQYF. For the CDR3, the DNA is TGTGCCAGCAGCTTAGGACCGCGAGAGCAGTACTTC.

This clonotype has only a few counts. This rearrangement joins TRBV11-2 to TRBJ2-5; maybe TRBD2 (6 bases). V was trimmed by 2 bases and J by 5 bases, leaving 12 bases between them. This CDR3 has 14 residues. Germline V gene lookup returns CDR1 SGHAT and CDR2 FQNNGV. The CDR3, as DNA: TGTGCCAGCAGCTTACTCGGGGCGGGGGAGACCCAGTACTTC. This sequence encodes CASSLLGAGETQYF. Full variable domain (rest looked up from reference TRBV11-2 and TRBJ2-5): EAGVAQSPRYKIIEKRQSVAFWCNPISGHATLYWYQQILGQGPKLLIQFQNNGVVDDSQLPKDRFSAERLKGVDSTLKIQPAKLEDSAVYLCASSLLGAGETQYFGPGTRLLVL.

This clonotype was observed a few times. No conserved phenylalanine or tryptophan ends this CDR3, so it is likely a read error. The DNA is omitted, as the CDR3 cannot be located on it reliably, and the CDR3 follows TCRdb's listing. J is TRBJ2-7 and V is TRBV7-9. Looked up from germline, CDR1 is SEHNR and CDR2 is FQNEAQ (reference sequence). Both ends counted, the CDR3 spans 12 residues. The CDR3 reads CASSLGASCVYG.

This clonotype was counted ten times or more. V is TRBV6-1 and J is TRBJ1-2; 7 nucleotides agree with TRBD1. The CDR3 consists of 14 residues. Germline V gene data show CDR1 as MNHNS and CDR2 as SASEGT. The V gene end was trimmed by 6 bases and the J gene end by 4 bases; junction bases not matched to a gene: 8. CDR3 DNA sequence: TGTGCCAGCAGGGGAACAGGGGAGACCTATGGCTACACCTTC. Amino acid sequence: CASRGTGETYGYTF.

The CDR3 DNA reads TGCAGTGCTAGAGATGGACTACAAGAGACCCAGTACTTC. Translated: CSARDGLQETQYF. The gene calls are TRBV20-1 and TRBJ2-5, with D possibly matching TRBD2 (6 bases). CDR3 length equals 13 residues. The V and J ends lost 0 bases and 2 bases respectively, with 7 bases between them. CDR1 is DFQATT and CDR2 is SNEGSKA in the germline V gene (reference sequence).

At least ten counts were recorded for this clonotype. The rearrangement links TRBV29-1 to TRBJ2-2, with 12 bases that match TRBD1. Germline trimming cut 7 bases from V and 4 bases from J; bases unmatched to any gene: 7. Per germline, CDR1 SQVTM and CDR2 ANQGSEA. CDR3 size: 15 residues. CDR3 region: CSEAGQGARTGELFF. CDR3 bases: TGCAGCGAGGCGGGACAGGGGGCGCGCACCGGGGAGCTGTTTTTT.

The J gene is TRBJ2-1, the V gene TRBV10-3, with D perhaps matching TRBD1 (6 bases). Germline assignment: CDR1 ENHRY and CDR2 SYGVKD. This CDR3 has 16 residues. The V end was cut by 2 bases, the J end by 7 bases, with 18 bases between. The chain's CDR3 is CAISEPARRGRNEQFF. The CDR3 DNA is TGTGCCATCAGTGAGCCGGCCCGCAGGGGAAGGAATGAGCAGTTCTTC.

This clonotype was seen more than once but under ten times. V gene TRBV5-1 combines with J gene TRBJ2-7, with 14 bases lining up with TRBD2. The CDR3 totals 15 residues. Germline CDR1 is SGHRS and CDR2 is YFSETQ. J gave up 7 bases and V 0 bases, and 3 bases lay outside the gene matches. The CDR3 loop reads CASSLGLAGGREQYF. The DNA of the CDR3 is TGCGCCAGCAGCTTGGGACTAGCGGGGGGGAGAGAGCAGTACTTC.

This clonotype was seen ten or more times. CDR3 sequence: CASSPKGQVTYNEQFF. CDR3 nucleotide sequence: TGCGCCAGCAGTCCAAAGGGGCAGGTGACCTACAATGAGCAGTTCTTC. V usage is TRBV5-1 and J usage is TRBJ2-1; a possible D gene is TRBD1 (5 bases). The length of the CDR3 is 16 residues. V dropped 5 bases and J dropped 2 bases, with 17 bases sitting between them. The germline gives CDR1 SGHRS, CDR2 YFSETQ.

This clonotype was detected only a few times. The J gene is TRBJ1-1, the V gene TRBV29-1; 8 nucleotides agree with TRBD1. This CDR3 has 15 amino acids. Losses at the gene ends were 5 bases for V and 1 base for J; bases not matched to a gene: 9. Germline V gene lookup returns CDR1 SQVTM and CDR2 ANQGSEA. DNA of the CDR3: TGCAGCGTTAAATCCGGGACAGGCTGGAACACTGAAGCTTTCTTT. It translates to CSVKSGTGWNTEAFF.

There are many counts of this clonotype. The chain employs TRBV7-2 and TRBJ2-7; D unclear. Germline values: CDR1 SGHTA, CDR2 FQGNSA. The CDR3 runs 12 residues. V was cut by 5 bases and J by 2 bases, with 7 bases left in between. Written as DNA, the CDR3 is TGTGCCAGCAGCCGCATCACCTACGAGCAGTACTTC. Its translation: CASSRITYEQYF.

This clonotype was seen a handful of times. The rearrangement links TRBV11-2 to TRBJ2-1; D possibly corresponds to TRBD2 (5 bases). This CDR3 contains 12 residues. CDR1 SGHAT and CDR2 FQNNGV come from the germline V gene. The V and J ends lost 3 bases and 8 bases respectively, with 8 bases between them. Here the CDR3 DNA reads TGTGCCAGCAGCTTTGGGAGACATGAGCAGTTCTTC. Encoded protein: CASSFGRHEQFF.

The chain uses TRBV5-6 and TRBJ2-7; a possible D gene is TRBD1 (5 bases). Germline loops: CDR1 SGHDT, CDR2 YYEEEE. The CDR3 is made up of 13 amino acids. V lost 1 base and J lost 6, with 11 bases in between. For the CDR3, the DNA is TGTGCCAGCAGCTTGAAGGGGATCTCCGAGCAGTACTTC. As protein: CASSLKGISEQYF.

In its sample, this clonotype was seen many times. The CDR3 nucleotides are TGTGCCAGCAGTTTATCCACCCGCTCCTATAATTCACCCCTCCACTTT. Translation: CASSLSTRSYNSPLHF. The V and J genes are TRBV27 and TRBJ1-6; D is unresolved. The CDR3 loop spans 16 amino acids. Trimming cost V 0 bases and J 0 bases, with 6 bases left between them. The germline V gene has CDR1 MNHEY and CDR2 SMNVEV (reference sequence).